The clone carrying this T cell receptor beta chain counts as medium-sized by frequency. The antigen is not known. Each sample's input was around 250 ng genomic DNA, about 38,000 genome equivalents. The data were taken from a study of T cell clusters in autoimmune cytopenias. Germline CDR1 reads SGHDT; CDR2 reads YYEEEE. The CDR3 is 15 amino acids. One tube held mixed TRB-A and TRB-B primer pools for touch-down PCR. TCRdb re-analyzed the multiplex PCR reads; it lists each CDR3 protein once, without DNA. With about 1,400 distinct CDR3 sequences in the sample, the ten largest clones hold about 50%. Study-level results: Primary autoimmune cytopenia patients seemingly lacked the physiological T cell clusters found in healthy donors.

The rearrangement joins TRBV5-6 to TRBJ1-5. The receptor's source is a human donor with an autoimmune cytopenia or autoimmune hepatitis (not recorded which). Sequenced material: peripheral blood. This CDR3 is CASSFYRDSNQPQHF.